There are a few counts of the clone carrying this T cell receptor (beta chain). MiXCR, applied by TCRdb to the 5' RACE reads, yields one record per CDR3 protein. The repertoire holds 100,000 or so distinct CDR3 sequences, with over 8.5% as singletons. This specimen comes from a study of T-cell memory formation after mild COVID-19. The receptor was derived from a man in his late teens or twenties who had mild COVID-19 (a few samples of this study predate the infection). Cell type and time point are not known. Input material: PBMCs or a T cell subset sorted from them (not recorded which).

The CDR3 loop is CASRGQSSYEQYF. The CDR3 coding sequence is TGTGCCAGCAGGGGGCAAAGCTCCTACGAGCAGTACTTC. The chain couples TRBV6-5 to TRBJ2-7; TRBD1 might be the D (5 bases). Deletions cut 6 bases from V and 0 bases from J, with 9 bases between. This CDR3 contains 13 residues. Per germline, CDR1 MNHEY and CDR2 SVGAGI.